The present TCR beta chain was sequenced within a study of T cell repertoires in cytomegalovirus infection. Study as a whole: It can be stated that public TCR beta signatures indicated CMV infection as well as a matching HLA type. Findings and caveats of the study: Ex vivo, HLA-C-restricted CMV-specific TCR beta clonotypes prevailed over the rest of the response.

The germline CDR1 and CDR2 sequences are MNHNS and SASEGT. The CDR3 extends over 16 amino acids. Trimming removed 6 bases from V and 1 base from J, with 16 bases in between. TCRdb processed the reads anew with MiXCR; each CDR3 protein has one entry. The table lists hundreds of thousands of distinct CDR3 sequences, roughly a third of them singletons. Details on this clonotype: Its antigen is as yet unknown.

This clonotype was obtained from a human donor in good health (CMV status not recorded). Some clones in this sample may be carry-over from other donors' samples. The chain has TRBV6-1 and TRBJ2-1, with D possibly called TRBD1 or TRBD2 (5 bases each). The sample in question was cultured PBMCs, obtained from culture after CMV antigen stimulation. CDR3 in DNA: TGTGCCAGCAGAATCTTAGGGACGGTGTCCTACAATGAGCAGTTCTTC. Amino acid sequence: CASRILGTVSYNEQFF.